The sequence of this T cell receptor (beta chain) was determined in a study of blood T cells in healthy people across ages. Turning to the study itself: About one barcoded TCR beta cDNA was captured per two T cells.

The use of a sample-barcoded 5' primer and a J-beta primer mix characterized a second PCR of roughly 6 to 12 cycles. The template-switch adaptor was a 5' adaptor with 12 random nucleotides. It tagged each cDNA molecule. Sequencing yielded, for each sample, at least 2.5 million paired-end reads carrying CDR3. MiXCR, applied by TCRdb to the 5' RACE reads, yields one record per CDR3 protein. Here the sample spans hundreds of thousands of distinct CDR3 sequences, approximately 67% being singletons. Points from the study as a whole: Expanded clonotype shifts may have been confounded, as the donors had an unknown CMV status.

The CDR3 covers 15 residues. The V end lost 4 bases, the J end lost 0 bases, and 10 bases lay between the germline ends. CDR1 is LGHNA, CDR2 YSLEER, per germline. On this clonotype itself: Its cognate antigen is unknown.

This TCR was sampled from a man in his thirties or forties in good health. The rearrangement uses TRBV4-3 and TRBJ2-4; D ambiguous. Source material: blood. The CDR3 loop reads CASSPQMVAKNIQYF. CDR3 sequence (DNA): TGCGCCAGCAGCCCCCAGATGGTAGCCAAAAACATTCAGTACTTC.